This record covers a single T cell receptor (beta chain). Its binding antigen is unknown. Base-call qualities are not available, and no considerably larger clone is one nucleotide away. The sample belongs to a study of blood T cell repertoires in COVID-19 (dated by TCRdb to the early 2020s). A note on the overall study: Collaborator samples came from the United States, Italy and Spain and covered acute and convalescent phases of COVID-19. Where HLA class I and class II types were available, the types were taken from metadata supplied by the sample provider, not from assay-based typing. The material from the prospective study consisted of cDNA or gDNA derived from T cells, B-cell-depleted T cells, or PBMCs. The samples were drawn from the first 160 participants of the ongoing ImmuneRACE study and from under 1,500 subjects provided by 6 global collaborators. A de-identified subject ID, COVID-19 status, age in years and sex were almost always included in the sample metadata. The repertoires were made available in a free public database intended to serve as a resource for research on the immune response to SARS-CoV-2. The dataset comprised deeply sampled blood TCRbeta repertoires from subjects exposed to, actively infected with, or recovered from COVID-19. Findings and caveats that apply to the study as a whole: The quantity of clinical and demographic metadata differed by source and by participant and was supplied without curation.

The CDR3 covers 14 residues, taking in both the cysteine and the phenylalanine. Only the CDR3 DNA is retained, 42 bases long and in frame from the first base. Trimming takes 2 bases from V and 4 bases from J, and the germline ends sit 11 bases apart. CDR1 and CDR2, per the germline V gene, are SGDLS and YYNGEE. TCRbeta CDR3 regions were amplified from genomic DNA by means of the immunoSEQ Assay, a bias-controlled multiplex PCR. As for how the authors treated the data: The number of nucleated cells in each sample was estimated by amplification of reference gene primers within the assay. To quantify the absolute abundance of each unique TCRbeta CDR3 rearrangement, sequence reads were collapsed and filtered. For each sample, productive Simpson clonality was calculated by taking the square root of Simpson's diversity index across productive rearrangements. The table was pulled from immuneACCESS by TCRdb, which kept in-frame rearrangements only. Such tables lose some clones; where checked, under half of the loss comes from unresolved V genes, and the rest has no known cause. V, J and clone size were drawn from that table, and D and trimming were deduced from the DNA. Within this sample are roughly 66,000 clones, with 82% of them counted one time only. The top ten clonotypes cover 5% to 7.5% of the sample.

Collaborating institutions collected whole blood in K2EDTA tubes following their own protocols. Collaborator samples were shipped for TCRbeta analysis as frozen whole blood, isolated PBMCs, or DNA extracted from either sample type. The V gene is TRBV9 and the J gene is TRBJ2-3; possibly the D gene is TRBD2, per 6 matching bases. The receptor was derived from a man between 60 and 70 years old with acute or convalescent COVID-19. Sample: peripheral blood. In nucleotide form, the sequence is TGTGCCAGCAGCGTGGGGGGTAGGGCAGATACGCAGTATTTT. Its protein product is CASSVGGRADTQYF.